A selection of T cell receptor beta chains follows, all from one sample in a study of blood T cell repertoires in COVID-19. Libraries were prepared by immunoSEQ multiplex PCR; TCRdb keeps only in-frame clonotypes and omits some of them. The data hold over 200,000 clones, with roughly 90% observed a single time. The sequenced sample consisted of peripheral blood. These receptors were taken from a man in his forties with active or convalescent COVID-19. The CDR3 runs from the conserved cysteine through the conserved F or W. The order of the fields is V gene, D gene, J gene, CDR3 DNA, CDR3 protein. A D gene is named only where the DNA matches it firmly.

TRBV18	TRBD1	TRBJ1-3	TGTGCCAGCTCACGCATAAGCAACCCCGGGACAGACAGCTCTGGAAACACCATATATTTT	CASSRISNPGTDSSGNTIYF
TRBV3-1/TRBV3-2	TRBD1	TRBJ1-4	TGTGCCAGCAGCCAAGTGACAGGGGAAAAACTGTTTTTT	CASSQVTGEKLFF
TRBV7-2	TRBD1	TRBJ1-2	TGTGCCAGCAGCTACCCCCGGGACAGCTATGGCTACACCTTC	CASSYPRDSYGYTF
TRBV29-1	.	TRBJ1-2	TGCAGCGTTGACGTCGCAGTCTATGGCTACACCTTC	CSVDVAVYGYTF
TRBV9	TRBD1	TRBJ1-2	TGTGCCAGCAGCGTAGACCCTATTACAGGGGGCAGAGGCTACACCTTC	CASSVDPITGGRGYTF
TRBV19	.	TRBJ1-2	TGTGCCAGTAGTCTAATAGAACCGAGAGGCTACACCTTC	CASSLIEPRGYTF
TRBV27	TRBD1	TRBJ1-1	TGTGCCAGCAGTTCGCCCCGGGACAGGGGGGATCAGAACACTGAAGCTTTCTTT	CASSSPRDRGDQNTEAFF
TRBV2	TRBD2	TRBJ2-7	TGTGCCAGCAGTGAAAAGACCTGGACTAGCGAAAGTACGTACGAGCAGTACTTC	CASSEKTWTSESTYEQYF
TRBV5-6	.	TRBJ1-3	TGTGCCAGCAGCTTGCTACAGGGCATTGCTGGAAACACCATATATTTT	CASSLLQGIAGNTIYF
TRBV6-2/TRBV6-3	.	TRBJ1-1	TGTGCCAGCAGTTTTGGGAACGGCGGGCCCACTGAAGCTTTCTTT	CASSFGNGGPTEAFF
TRBV5-8	TRBD1	TRBJ1-1	TGTGCCAGCAGCTGGGACAGGAACACTGAAGCTTTCTTT	CASSWDRNTEAFF
TRBV27	.	TRBJ1-2	TGTGCCAGCAGCGACTTCAAACAGGACGGCGCTCCTAACTATGGCTACACCTTC	CASSDFKQDGAPNYGYTF
TRBV9	TRBD2	TRBJ2-1	TGTGCCAGCAGCGCCAGACTAGCCGTTGAGCAGTTCTTC	CASSARLAVEQFF